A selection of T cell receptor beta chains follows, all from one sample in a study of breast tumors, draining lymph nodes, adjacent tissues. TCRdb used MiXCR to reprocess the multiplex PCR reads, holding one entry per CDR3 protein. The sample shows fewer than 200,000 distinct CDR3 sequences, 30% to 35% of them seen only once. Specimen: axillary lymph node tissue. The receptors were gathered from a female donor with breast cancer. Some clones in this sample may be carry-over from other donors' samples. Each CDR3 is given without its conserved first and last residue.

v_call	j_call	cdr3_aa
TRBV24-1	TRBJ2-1	ATSARGQFSYNEQF
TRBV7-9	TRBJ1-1	ASSLKVTEAF
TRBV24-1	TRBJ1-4	ATSDAGTADEKLF
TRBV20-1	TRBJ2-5	SARDEVETQY
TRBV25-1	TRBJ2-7	ASSYAGGTPYEQY
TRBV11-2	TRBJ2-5	ASSLSGGEETQY
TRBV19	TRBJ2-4	ASIDREGNIQY
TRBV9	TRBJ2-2	ASSVVAGGFNTGELF
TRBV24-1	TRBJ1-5	AITAGGTMDPQPQH
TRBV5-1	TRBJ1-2	ASSLEGGSYYGYT
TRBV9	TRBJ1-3	ASSAQGANTIY
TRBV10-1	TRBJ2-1	ASLLAGRTYNEQF
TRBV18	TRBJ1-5	ASSPGPTPSNQPQH
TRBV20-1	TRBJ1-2	SAPSDREGGRGYT